The rows below give T cell receptor beta chains drawn from one sample of a study of blood T cell repertoires in COVID-19. Method: immunoSEQ multiplex PCR; TCRdb's copy keeps in-frame clones and lacks some. The data hold some 76,000 clones, with approximately 89% observed a single time. Sample: peripheral blood. Receptors were obtained from a human donor in a cohort sampled during active COVID-19. Both conserved end residues are trimmed from each CDR3.

V gene	J gene	CDR3 protein
TRBV12-3/TRBV12-4	TRBJ1-2	ASSFRQVGYT
TRBV4-1	TRBJ2-1	ASSLDGGYPPSEQF
TRBV27	TRBJ1-3	ASREDSGNTIY
TRBV9	TRBJ1-6	ASSALGNSPLH
TRBV4-3	TRBJ2-7	ASSQVPGGPYEQY
TRBV9	TRBJ1-2	ASSVLAGGYDYGYT
TRBV15	TRBJ2-1	ATSRDLVASGSYNEQF
TRBV12-3/TRBV12-4	TRBJ1-2	ASSKQGANGYT
TRBV6-6	TRBJ1-2	ASRGQGLSYGYT
TRBV5-1	TRBJ2-1	ASSSGTGEYNEQF
TRBV4-3	TRBJ2-3	ASSQDRTSGYTDTQY
TRBV6-2/TRBV6-3	TRBJ2-1	ASSSGTGAWGEQF
TRBV5-4	TRBJ1-2	ASSPPRGLNYGYT
TRBV6-2/TRBV6-3	TRBJ1-1	ASSYTGVSEAF
TRBV30	TRBJ2-3	AWSPGQVTQY
TRBV7-7	TRBJ2-5	ASSFNPSTKETQY
TRBV4-2	TRBJ2-4	ASSQPGTGGAKNIQY
TRBV6-5	TRBJ2-5	ASSFQINQETQY
TRBV19	TRBJ2-2	ASSLWWRGGQNTGELF
TRBV5-4	TRBJ1-1	ASSSKQGNLNTEAF
TRBV7-2	TRBJ1-2	ASSLGSSHGYT
TRBV2	TRBJ2-3	ASGITDTQY
TRBV6-1	TRBJ1-3	ASSEYGVGGGNTIY
TRBV7-6	TRBJ2-1	ASSHGLRTVNEQF
TRBV5-1	TRBJ2-1	ASSTQGPGYNEQF
TRBV4-1	TRBJ2-7	ASSQDLDREVGYEQY
TRBV5-1	TRBJ2-7	ASSYGSPGEQY
TRBV19	TRBJ2-7	ASSIEGGFYEQY
TRBV7-9	TRBJ2-1	ASTQWVTGGNEQF
TRBV11-1	TRBJ2-7	ASSLVSGFHEQY
TRBV18	TRBJ2-2	ASSPFDGGNTGELF
TRBV11-2	TRBJ2-5	ASSLGTGYETQY
TRBV18	TRBJ2-1	ASSPGTVGNEQF
TRBV12-3/TRBV12-4	TRBJ2-5	ASRLTPKETQY
TRBV5-4	TRBJ2-2	ASSSTEGDPGELF
TRBV4-1	TRBJ2-7	ASSQVSTVTYEQY
TRBV6-2/TRBV6-3	TRBJ1-5	ASSWDISNQPQH
TRBV27	TRBJ1-1	ASSLVSSLNTEAF
TRBV2	TRBJ1-2	ASSGQGFYGYT
TRBV10-2	TRBJ1-2	ASSADRSRYGYT
TRBV5-1	TRBJ2-1	ASSSRDRERSDNEQF
TRBV3-1/TRBV3-2	TRBJ1-2	ASSGRGPAA
TRBV5-6	TRBJ2-7	ASSSGQGIYEQY
TRBV3-1/TRBV3-2	TRBJ1-1	ASSQVQHTEAF
TRBV10-3	TRBJ1-6	AIGGSYNSPLH
TRBV10-3	TRBJ2-1	AISTGLSSSYNEQF
TRBV2	TRBJ2-2	ASSRGTSGGLTGELF
TRBV6-1	TRBJ2-2	ASSDPAGTGGTGELF